Listed here are 5 T cell receptor beta chains from one sample, sequenced in a study of blood T cell repertoires in COVID-19. The protocol was immunoSEQ multiplex PCR, while the TCRdb copy is restricted to in-frame clones and leaves out a portion. The sample lists about 80,000 clones; 70% to 80% were seen once. Sequencing used peripheral blood. The receptors derive from a man in his 70s with active or convalescent COVID-19.

This clone was seen only a few times. The chain links TRBV29-1 to TRBJ1-1; 8 bases map to TRBD1. Germline V CDR1 and CDR2: SQVTM, ANQGSEA. Losses at the gene ends were 7 bases for V and 3 bases for J; bases not matched to a gene: 10. The CDR3 spans 14 residues. DNA of the CDR3: TGCAGCGGGACTAGGACAGGGTGGGACACTGAAGCTTTCTTT. This encodes CSGTRTGWDTEAFF.

The V and J genes are TRBV19 and TRBJ1-2; D remains unclear. Germline assignment: CDR1 LNHDA and CDR2 SQIVND (reference sequence). CDR3 length equals 12 residues. The ends were cut back, 3 bases at V and 7 bases at J, with 9 bases in the middle. Written as DNA, the CDR3 is TGTGCCAGTAGTATCCTAGGAGGTGGCTACACCTTC. Protein sequence: CASSILGGGYTF.

The gene calls are TRBV7-3 and TRBJ1-6, with 8 bases that match TRBD1. This CDR3 contains 13 residues. CDR1 and CDR2 from the germline V gene are SGHTA and FQGTGA. V lost 4 bases to trimming and J lost 7 bases; unmatched junction nucleotides: 0. CDR3 nucleotides: TGTGCCAGCAGCTCAGGGGGCAATTCACCCCTCCACTTT. Amino acids: CASSSGGNSPLHF.

This clone occurred once. The J gene is TRBJ1-4, the V gene TRBV5-1, with D possibly matching TRBD1 (5 bases). The CDR3 totals 14 residues. The V end lost 7 bases, the J end lost 5 bases, and 15 bases lay between the germline ends. Germline V gives CDR1 SGHRS, CDR2 YFSETQ. CDR3 in amino acids: CASCYQGGNEKLFF. DNA of the CDR3: TGCGCCAGCTGCTATCAGGGAGGGAATGAAAAACTGTTTTTT.

The J gene is TRBJ1-2, the V gene TRBV27; tentative D call: TRBD1 (5 bases). In germline, CDR1 is MNHEY, CDR2 SMNVEV (reference sequence). Trimming cost V 5 bases and J 8 bases, with 18 bases left between them. This CDR3 has 14 amino acids. CDR3: CASSRIRDWRGYTF. The CDR3 DNA sequence: TGTGCCAGCAGTCGAATACGGGACTGGCGGGGCTACACCTTC.